These 5 T cell receptor beta chains were sequenced from one sample in a study of blood T cells in healthy people across ages. Next came a second PCR, run for roughly 6 to 11 cycles, which used a sample-barcoded 5' primer along with a J-beta primer mix. TCRdb reprocessed the 5' RACE reads with MiXCR, giving one entry per CDR3 protein. The repertoire includes roughly 800,000 distinct CDR3 sequences, about 62% of them detected once, and about 20% sits in the top ten. The source material was blood. The receptors originated from a young man in good health.

The gene calls are TRBV27 and TRBJ1-2, with TRBD1 as a possible D gene (5 bases). Trimming cost V 3 bases and J 3 bases, with 11 bases left between them. CDR1 and CDR2 (germline): MNHEY, SMNVEV (reference sequence). The CDR3 is made up of 14 amino acids. In nucleotides, the CDR3 is TGTGCCAGCAGTTTCTCGGGGGTTCACTATGGCTACACCTTC. It specifies CASSFSGVHYGYTF.

J is TRBJ2-6 and V is TRBV5-6, with D possibly matching TRBD1 (6 bases). V dropped 5 bases and J dropped 2 bases, with 14 bases sitting between them. The CDR3 covers 16 residues. Per germline, CDR1 SGHDT and CDR2 YYEEEE. CDR3 sequence reads: CASSLPNRAGANVLTF. In DNA form, the CDR3 reads TGTGCCAGCAGTTTACCGAACAGGGCTGGGGCCAACGTCCTGACTTTC.

A few counts support this clonotype. The chain combines TRBV12-3 or TRBV12-4 with TRBJ1-2; TRBD1 is a possible D gene (5 bases). This CDR3 is built from 13 residues. Deletions cut 6 bases from V and 8 bases from J, with 16 bases between. The CDR3 DNA is TGTGCCAGCAGCTCAGCAGGGTCTGGAGGCTACACCTTC. Protein sequence: CASSSAGSGGYTF.

This sequence joins TRBV20-1 and TRBJ2-3; D is undetermined. CDR1 and CDR2 from the germline V gene are DFQATT and SNEGSKA (reference sequence). The V gene lost 6 bases and the J gene lost 5 bases, with 12 bases spanning the gap. The CDR3 sequence is 12 residues long. CDR3 in amino acids: CSAHFGRDTQYF. In nucleotides, the CDR3 is TGCAGTGCCCACTTCGGGCGAGATACGCAGTATTTT.

The genes are TRBV20-1 and TRBJ2-3; 11 bases align to TRBD2. Germline V CDR1 and CDR2: DFQATT, SNEGSKA (reference sequence). The CDR3 contains 13 residues. The trim removed 3 bases at V and 7 bases at J, leaving 3 bases unmatched. CDR3 region: CSARTSGTYTQYF. CDR3 bases: TGCAGTGCTAGGACTAGCGGGACCTATACGCAGTATTTT.